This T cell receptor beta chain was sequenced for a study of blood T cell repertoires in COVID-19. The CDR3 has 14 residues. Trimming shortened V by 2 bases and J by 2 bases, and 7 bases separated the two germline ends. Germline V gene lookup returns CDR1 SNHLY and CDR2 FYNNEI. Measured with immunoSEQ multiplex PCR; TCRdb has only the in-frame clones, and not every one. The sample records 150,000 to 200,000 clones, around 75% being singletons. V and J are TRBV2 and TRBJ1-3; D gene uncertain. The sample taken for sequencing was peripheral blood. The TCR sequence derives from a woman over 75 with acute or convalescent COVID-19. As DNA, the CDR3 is TGTGCCAGCAGTGAACTCAGAACTGGAAACACCATATATTTT. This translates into CASSELRTGNTIYF. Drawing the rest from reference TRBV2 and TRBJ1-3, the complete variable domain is EPEVTQTPSHQVTQMGQEVILRCVPISNHLYFYWYRQILGQKVEFLVSFYNNEISEKSEIFDDQFSVERPDGSNFTLKIRSTKLEDSAMYFCASSELRTGNTIYFGEGSWLTVV.